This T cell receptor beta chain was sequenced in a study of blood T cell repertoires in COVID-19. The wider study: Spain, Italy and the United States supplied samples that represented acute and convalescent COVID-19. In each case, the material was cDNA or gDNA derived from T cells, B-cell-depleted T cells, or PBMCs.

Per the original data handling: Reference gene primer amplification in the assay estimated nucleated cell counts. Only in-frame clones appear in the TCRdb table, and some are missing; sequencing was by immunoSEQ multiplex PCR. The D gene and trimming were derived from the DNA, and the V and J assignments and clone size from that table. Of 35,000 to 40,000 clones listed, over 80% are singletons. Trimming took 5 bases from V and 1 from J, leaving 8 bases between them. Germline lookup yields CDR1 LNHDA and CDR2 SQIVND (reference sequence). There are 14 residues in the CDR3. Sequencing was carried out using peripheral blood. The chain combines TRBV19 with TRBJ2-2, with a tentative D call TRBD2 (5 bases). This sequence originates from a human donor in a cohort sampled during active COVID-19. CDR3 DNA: TGTGCCAGTAGTCACGGGGTGAACACCGGGGAGCTGTTTTTT. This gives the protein CASSHGVNTGELFF.